This T cell receptor (beta chain) was sequenced in a study of cytomegalovirus exposure and HLA in healthy donors. The PCR employed 60 Vbeta primers together with 13 Jbeta primers. The method was immunoSEQ multiplex PCR; TCRdb's version includes in-frame clones alone and lacks a portion of them. The repertoire holds roughly 97,000 clones, with over 60% as singletons. The CDR3 has 17 amino acids. V gave up 0 bases and J gave up 1 base; unmatched junction bases: 7. Per the germline V gene, CDR1 is MDHEN and CDR2 is SYDVKM. Findings and caveats of the study: Some V segments, including TRBV6-2 and TRBV6-3, were excluded as indistinguishable.

Concerning this clone: Its specificity is unknown.

The sequenced sample was PBMCs. The clonotype was recovered from a woman under 30 in good health and CMV-seropositive. This chain links TRBV28 with TRBJ1-1; 8 bases line up with TRBD1. CDR3: CASSLWSGGVGNTEAFF. The CDR3 DNA reads as TGTGCCAGCAGTTTATGGTCAGGGGGCGTTGGGAACACTGAAGCTTTCTTT.